What follows are 19 T cell receptor beta chains derived from one specimen sequenced in a study of cytotoxic CD8 clonotypes in ibrutinib-treated CLL. Repertoires were generated with immunoSEQ multiplex PCR, while TCRdb's copy carries only in-frame clones and drops some. Found here are a few hundred thousand clones, 60% to 80% of them singletons; the top ten hold roughly 6.3%. The source material was PBMCs, sampled after 36 months of ibrutinib treatment. The receptors originated from a human donor with chronic lymphocytic leukemia.

Here the CDR3 reads CASSSRGFMVNTEAFF. The CDR3 DNA reads as TGTGCCAGCAGCTCTCGGGGGTTTATGGTGAACACTGAAGCTTTCTTT. The V and J genes are TRBV11-2 and TRBJ1-1; a possible D gene is TRBD1 (5 bases). The V end was cut by 4 bases, the J end by 0 bases, with 15 bases between. The CDR3 contains 16 residues. The germline CDR1 and CDR2 sequences are SGHAT and FQNNGV.

Concerning this clone: The same CDR3 arises from other DNA sequences in this sample as well. The rearrangement links TRBV5-8 to TRBJ2-3; D is possibly TRBD2 (6 bases). Germline CDR1 is SGHTS and CDR2 is YDEGEE. Trimming cost V 3 bases and J 4 bases, with 18 bases left between them. The CDR3 is 16 residues long. CDR3 in amino acids: CASSSIRDLGPDTQYF. The CDR3 DNA reads TGTGCCAGCAGCTCGATCCGGGACTTGGGCCCAGATACGCAGTATTTT.

This chain links TRBV5-4 with TRBJ2-7; D is perhaps TRBD2 (5 bases). With 9 bases removed from V and 0 bases from J, the gap between germline ends came to 13 bases. Germline V gene sequence: CDR1 SGHNT, CDR2 YYREEE (reference sequence). This CDR3 region has 13 residues. CDR3 DNA sequence: TGTGCCATCACGGCTAGCTACTCCTACGAGCAGTACTTC. Translated: CAITASYSYEQYF.

This rearrangement joins TRBV6-6 to TRBJ2-7, with D maybe TRBD1 (6 bases). V was pared by 5 bases and J by 2 bases, with 10 bases between. The germline V gene encodes CDR1 MNHNY and CDR2 SVGAGI (reference sequence). The CDR3 is made up of 13 amino acids. The CDR3 DNA reads TGTGCCAGCAGTCCCGACAGGACCTACGAGCAGTACTTC. Its protein is CASSPDRTYEQYF.

This clone was detected only a few times. The chain joins TRBV10-3 to TRBJ2-1; possible D gene TRBD1, 6 bases. V shed 6 bases and J shed 5 bases, with 11 bases lying between them. Germline CDR1 and CDR2: ENHRY and SYGVKD. The CDR3 runs 13 residues. CDR3 nucleotides: TGTGCCATCAGCTACAGGGACGACAATGAGCAGTTCTTC. It is translated as CAISYRDDNEQFF.

J is TRBJ2-5 and V is TRBV13, with D perhaps TRBD2 (6 bases). Trimming stripped 2 bases from V and 2 bases from J, with 30 bases between. The length of the CDR3 is 21 residues. The germline V gene encodes CDR1 PRHDT and CDR2 FYEKMQ (reference sequence). The CDR3, as DNA: TGTGCCAGCAGCTTATGGGGGGACCAGTACTCACCCTCTCACTTACAAGAGACCCAGTACTTC. Translation gives CASSLWGDQYSPSHLQETQYF.

The chain carries TRBV6-5 and TRBJ2-3; no clear D gene. Trimming pared 6 bases from V and 6 bases from J, leaving 7 bases between. Per the germline V gene, CDR1 is MNHEY and CDR2 is SVGAGI. This CDR3 comprises 11 residues. CDR3 DNA sequence: TGTGCCAGCAGGGACCCCGATACGCAGTATTTT. It specifies CASRDPDTQYF.

This chain joins TRBV11-2 and TRBJ1-2; D gene uncertain. The CDR3 contains 14 residues. V lost 4 bases, J lost 4 bases, and 13 bases lay in between. Germline V gene lookup returns CDR1 SGHAT and CDR2 FQNNGV. The chain's CDR3 is CASSSSREIYGYTF. CDR3 in DNA: TGTGCCAGCAGCTCCTCCCGGGAGATCTATGGCTACACCTTC. Complete variable domain (other parts from reference TRBV11-2 and TRBJ1-2): EAGVAQSPRYKIIEKRQSVAFWCNPISGHATLYWYQQILGQGPKLLIQFQNNGVVDDSQLPKDRFSAERLKGVDSTLKIQPAKLEDSAVYLCASSSSREIYGYTFGSGTRLTVV.

The chain recombines TRBV9 with TRBJ1-2; a possible D gene is TRBD1 (5 bases). Trimming removed 4 bases from V and 8 bases from J, with 18 bases in between. This CDR3 contains 14 residues. Germline CDR1 and CDR2: SGDLS and YYNGEE. CDR3 DNA sequence: TGTGCCAGCAGCTTAGAGCCCTTGGGGGGGGGCTACACCTTC. Protein sequence: CASSLEPLGGGYTF.

This clone has just a few counts. CDR3 in DNA: TGTGCCACCAGCAGAGTCGGCCCAGATACGCAGTATTTT. Translation: CATSRVGPDTQYF. The chain recombines TRBV15 with TRBJ2-3; D call uncertain. V was pared by 1 base and J by 4 bases, with 6 bases between. Germline-derived CDR1 and CDR2 are LNHNV and YYDKDF (reference sequence). CDR3 length: 13 residues. The full variable domain, rest sourced from reference TRBV15 and TRBJ2-3, is DAMVIQNPRYQVTQFGKPVTLSCSQTLNHNVMYWYQQKSSQAPKLLFHYYDKDFNNEADTPDNFQSRRPNTSFCFLDIRSPGLGDTAMYLCATSRVGPDTQYFGPGTRLTVL.

The V call is TRBV29-1, the J call TRBJ1-2; TRBD1 matches 10 bases. The V and J ends lost 7 bases and 2 bases, in that order; junction bases with no gene match: 10. The CDR3 loop spans 15 amino acids. Germline CDR1 reads SQVTM; CDR2 reads ANQGSEA. This CDR3 is CSALTGQGGNYGYTF. The CDR3 region has the DNA TGCAGCGCTCTGACTGGACAGGGGGGGAACTATGGCTACACCTTC.

The chain joins TRBV19 to TRBJ1-5; 7 bases are a match to TRBD1. Losses at the gene ends were 6 bases for V and 6 bases for J; bases not matched to a gene: 8. CDR1 LNHDA and CDR2 SQIVND come from the germline V gene (reference sequence). CDR3 length: 14 amino acids. For the CDR3, the DNA is TGTGCCAGTAGAATAAGACAGGGTTTTCAGCCCCAGCATTTT. Protein sequence: CASRIRQGFQPQHF.

The V gene is TRBV29-1, the J gene TRBJ1-4, with a tentative D call TRBD1 (6 bases). V lost 4 bases, J lost 0 bases, and 18 bases lay in between. The length of the CDR3 is 17 residues. The germline gives CDR1 SQVTM, CDR2 ANQGSEA. The CDR3: CSVGPRGAVATNEKLFF. CDR3 DNA sequence: TGCAGCGTTGGGCCGCGGGGGGCAGTTGCAACTAATGAAAAACTGTTTTTT.

This clone was picked up one time. The chain recombines TRBV7-2 with TRBJ2-6, with D possibly TRBD1 on 5 matching bases. The CDR3 loop spans 19 amino acids. The germline CDR1 and CDR2 sequences are SGHTA and FQGNSA. V lost 0 bases and J lost 0, with 15 bases in between. The chain's CDR3 is CASSLARWGTGSGANVLTF. The CDR3 DNA reads as TGTGCCAGCAGCTTAGCGAGGTGGGGCACGGGCTCTGGGGCCAACGTCCTGACTTTC. The full variable domain, completed using reference TRBV7-2 and TRBJ2-6, is GAGVSQSPSNKVTEKGKDVELRCDPISGHTALYWYRQSLGQGLEFLIYFQGNSAPDKSGLPSDRFSAERTGGSVSTLTIQRTQQEDSAVYLCASSLARWGTGSGANVLTFGAGSRLTVL.

V usage is TRBV2 and J usage is TRBJ2-7, with D possibly TRBD1 on 6 matching bases. The germline gives CDR1 SNHLY, CDR2 FYNNEI. Trimming removed 3 bases at V and 3 bases at J, with 15 bases between. The CDR3 has 15 residues. CDR3 residues: CASSDAYRALYEQYF. The CDR3 DNA follows: TGTGCCAGCAGTGATGCTTACAGGGCCCTCTACGAGCAGTACTTC.

The chain has TRBV4-3 and TRBJ2-7; D might be TRBD1 or TRBD2, each matching 6 bases. The CDR3 length is 14 residues. The V gene lost 1 base and the J gene lost 5 bases, with 12 bases spanning the gap. Germline V gene data show CDR1 as LGHNA and CDR2 as YSLEER. This chain's CDR3 is CASSQGGAADEQYF. CDR3 coding DNA: TGCGCCAGCAGCCAAGGGGGGGCAGCCGACGAGCAGTACTTC.

The rearrangement uses TRBV7-8 and TRBJ2-3, with D possibly matching TRBD2 (5 bases). V was pared by 1 base and J by 3 bases, with 8 bases between. The germline gives CDR1 SGHVS, CDR2 FQNEAQ. This CDR3 is 14 amino acids long. CDR3 amino acids: CASSLEGGTDTQYF. DNA for the CDR3: TGTGCCAGCAGCTTAGAGGGCGGGACAGATACGCAGTATTTT.

This chain uses TRBV28 with TRBJ2-7, with 8 bases that match TRBD1. CDR3 length: 15 amino acids. V was clipped by 6 bases and J by 3 bases; unmatched bases: 10. The germline V gene has CDR1 MDHEN and CDR2 SYDVKM. The CDR3 DNA sequence: TGTGCCAGCAGGCCCGAGACAGGGGCTAGCTACGAGCAGTACTTC. It encodes CASRPETGASYEQYF.

The CDR3 region is CASSARGAVGNTIYF. CDR3 sequence (DNA): TGTGCCAGCAGTGCCCGGGGGGCTGTTGGAAACACCATATATTTT. This sequence joins TRBV2 and TRBJ1-3; D is possibly TRBD1 (6 bases). From germline, CDR1 is SNHLY and CDR2 FYNNEI. This CDR3 region has 15 residues. Trimming took 4 bases from V and 3 from J, leaving 13 bases between them.